A selection of T cell receptor beta chains follows, all from one sample in a study of technical replicates of blood from a handful of donors. Libraries were prepared by immunoSEQ multiplex PCR; TCRdb keeps only in-frame clonotypes and omits some of them. The sample carries roughly 52,000 clones, about 95% recorded once. Sequences were obtained from PBMCs. The origin of the receptors is a human donor in good health. Some clones in this sample may be carry-over from other donors' samples. Both conserved end residues are part of each CDR3. Fields, in order: J gene, D gene, clone size, V gene, CDR3 DNA, CDR3 protein. D genes are given only for firm matches. Expanded clones get a size class; other rows say once, few or many, or leave the size out.

TRBJ2-3 TRBD2 NA TRBV5-1 TGCGCCAGCAGCTTGCCCAGCGGGGGGGCTGGAGATACGCAGTATTTT CASSLPSGGAGDTQYF
TRBJ2-5 TRBD2 NA TRBV29-1 TGCAGCGCAGCGCCCGGGACTAGCGGGGGGGGACCTCAAGAGACCCAGTACTTC CSAAPGTSGGGPQETQYF
TRBJ2-3 NA once TRBV4-2 TGTGCCAGCAGCCAAGACGGTGGGGCAAGAAGGGATACGCAGTATTTT CASSQDGGARRDTQYF
TRBJ1-3 TRBD1 NA TRBV5-1 TGCGCCAGCAGCTTGGGGGACAGATCCTCTGGAAACACCATATATTTT CASSLGDRSSGNTIYF
TRBJ1-2 NA NA TRBV21-1 TGTGCCAGCAGCAAACTGAAGGGAGTAAACTATGGCTACACCTTC CASSKLKGVNYGYTF
TRBJ2-1 TRBD2 NA TRBV15 TGTGCCACCAGCAGAGATTATTCTCGGGAAGCGGGATCACTCAATGAGCAGTTCTTC CATSRDYSREAGSLNEQFF
TRBJ2-1 TRBD2 once TRBV11-3 TGTGCCAGCAGCTTAATCCTAGCGGCACCTAATGAGCAGTTCTTC CASSLILAAPNEQFF
TRBJ2-7 TRBD2 NA TRBV4-2 TGTGCCAGCAGCCTACGACTAGCTTCCTATTCCGAGCAGTACTTC CASSLRLASYSEQYF
TRBJ2-1 TRBD2 NA TRBV5-4 TGTGCCAGCAGCGGGACTAGCGGGGGGGCCTACAATGAGCAGTTCTTC CASSGTSGGAYNEQFF
TRBJ2-2 NA NA TRBV7-3 TGTGCCAGCAGCTTATTGGGGGCTGACACCGGGGAGCTGTTTTTT CASSLLGADTGELFF
TRBJ2-6 NA NA TRBV18 TGTGCCAGCTCCCCTACCTTTGTGGGAGCTGGGGCCAACGTCCTGACTTTC CASSPTFVGAGANVLTF
TRBJ2-2 NA NA TRBV10-3 TGTGCCTCCAGAGAGACAGGACCTAACACCGGGGAGCTGTTTTTT CASRETGPNTGELFF
TRBJ2-7 NA NA TRBV21-1 TGTGCCAGCACCACAACGACATACGAGCAGTACTTC CASTTTTYEQYF
TRBJ2-7 NA NA TRBV2 TGTGCCAGCAGCAACTACGAGCAGTACTTC CASSNYEQYF
TRBJ2-7 TRBD2 NA TRBV7-9 TGTGCCAGCAGCCCCTCGAGCGGGGGGGCCTACGAGCAGTACTTC CASSPSSGGAYEQYF
TRBJ2-7 TRBD1 NA TRBV6-5 TGTGCCAGCAGTTCGACAGGGTTCTACGAGCAGTACTTC CASSSTGFYEQYF
TRBJ2-5 NA NA TRBV7-8 TGTGCCAGCAGCCAGAGACTAGATGGAGAGACCCAGTACTTC CASSQRLDGETQYF
TRBJ1-6 NA NA TRBV5-1 TGCGCCAGCAGCTTGCTGGGACACGATAATTCACCCCTCCACTTT CASSLLGHDNSPLHF
TRBJ2-1 NA NA TRBV9 TGTGCCAGCAGCGCCGTAGGGGTTGGTGAGCAGTTCTTC CASSAVGVGEQFF
TRBJ1-2 NA NA TRBV9 TGTGCCAGCAGCGCCGCGGCGGGCGAGGCCACCTTC CASSAAAGEATF
TRBJ2-7 NA NA TRBV5-1 TGCGCCAGCAGCGCGGCCCACGAGCAGTACTTC CASSAAHEQYF
TRBJ2-3 NA NA TRBV5-1 TGCGCCAGCAGCTTGGGAGAGGAAGATACGCAGTATTTT CASSLGEEDTQYF
TRBJ2-7 NA few TRBV30 TGTGCCTGGAGTTGGGGGACACACGAGCAGTACTTC CAWSWGTHEQYF
TRBJ2-3 TRBD2 NA TRBV4-1 TGCGCCAGCAGCATGGGTGCGGGGGGGACAGATACGCAGTATTTT CASSMGAGGTDTQYF
TRBJ2-7 TRBD2 few TRBV10-3 TGTGCCATCAGTGAGCTTAGCGGGACGGAGCAGTACTTC CAISELSGTEQYF
TRBJ2-3 NA NA TRBV7-9 TGTGCCAGCAGCGTCGTGGGGGCTAGCACAGATACGCAGTATTTT CASSVVGASTDTQYF